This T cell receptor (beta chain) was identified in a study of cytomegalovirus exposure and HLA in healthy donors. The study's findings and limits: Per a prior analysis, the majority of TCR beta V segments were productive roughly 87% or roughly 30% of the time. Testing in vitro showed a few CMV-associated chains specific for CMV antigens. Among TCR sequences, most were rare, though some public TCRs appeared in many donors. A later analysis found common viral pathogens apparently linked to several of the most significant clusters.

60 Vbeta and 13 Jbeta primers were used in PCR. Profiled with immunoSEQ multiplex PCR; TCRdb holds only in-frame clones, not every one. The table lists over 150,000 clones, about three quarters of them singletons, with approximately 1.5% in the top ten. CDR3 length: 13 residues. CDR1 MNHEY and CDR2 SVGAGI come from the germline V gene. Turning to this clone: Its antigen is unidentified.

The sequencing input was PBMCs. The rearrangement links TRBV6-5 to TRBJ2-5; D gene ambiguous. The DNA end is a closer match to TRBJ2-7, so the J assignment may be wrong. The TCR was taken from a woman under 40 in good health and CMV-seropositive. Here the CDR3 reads CASSLPPDYEQYF. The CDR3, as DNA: TGTGCCAGCAGTTTACCCCCAGACTACGAGCAGTACTTC.